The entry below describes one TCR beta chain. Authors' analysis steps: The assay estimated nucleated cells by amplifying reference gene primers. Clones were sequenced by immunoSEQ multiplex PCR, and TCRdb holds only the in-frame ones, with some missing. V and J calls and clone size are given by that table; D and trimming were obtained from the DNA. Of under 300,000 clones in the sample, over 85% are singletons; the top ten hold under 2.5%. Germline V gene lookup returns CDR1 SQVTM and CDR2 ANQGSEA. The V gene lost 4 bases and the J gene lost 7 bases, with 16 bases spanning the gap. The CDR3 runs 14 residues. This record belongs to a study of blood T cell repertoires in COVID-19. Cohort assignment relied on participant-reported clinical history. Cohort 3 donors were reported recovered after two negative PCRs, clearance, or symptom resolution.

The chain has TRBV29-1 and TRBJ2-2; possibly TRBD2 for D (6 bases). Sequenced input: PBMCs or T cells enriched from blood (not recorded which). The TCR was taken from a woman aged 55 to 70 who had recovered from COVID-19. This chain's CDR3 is CSVGLATEIGELFF. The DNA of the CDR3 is TGCAGCGTTGGGCTAGCGACGGAAATCGGGGAGCTGTTTTTT.